The 17 T cell receptor beta chains below all came from one sample that was sequenced in a study of CD8+ T cells in alopecia areata. Treatment given: oral pan-JAK inhibitor, 5-10 mg twice daily. Following RNA extraction, reverse transcription yielded cDNA that acted as the sequencing template. Profiled with immunoSEQ multiplex PCR; TCRdb holds only in-frame clones, not every one. The data contain under 150,000 clones, more than 40% of them singletons. The sample here was CD4+ T cells sorted from blood, taken at week 4, from a patient treated with tofacitinib. The receptors derive from a human donor with alopecia areata.

The CDR3 nucleotides are TGTGCCATCAGTGAGTCGACGGATGAGCAGTACTTC. It translates to CAISESTDEQYF. The chain combines TRBV10-3 with TRBJ2-7; D gene unclear. V lost 0 bases, J lost 7 bases, and 7 bases lay in between. Germline V gene sequence: CDR1 ENHRY, CDR2 SYGVKD. The CDR3 contains 12 residues.

This chain joins TRBV6-1 and TRBJ1-5; D is unclear. This CDR3 has 13 residues. V lost 3 bases and J 1 base, leaving 4 bases between the germline ends. The germline gives CDR1 MNHNS, CDR2 SASEGT. This chain's CDR3 is CASSETSNQPQHF. The CDR3 DNA reads as TGTGCCAGCAGTGAGACGAGCAATCAGCCCCAGCATTTT.

The chain carries TRBV29-1 and TRBJ2-7; 8 nucleotides agree with TRBD2. The length of the CDR3 is 14 residues. Looked up from germline, CDR1 is SQVTM and CDR2 is ANQGSEA. Trimming at V came to 5 bases and at J to 0 bases, leaving 6 bases not matched to a gene. The CDR3, as DNA: TGCAGCGTTCTTAGCGGGAAGAGCTCCTACGAGCAGTACTTC. This gives the protein CSVLSGKSSYEQYF.

This clone was observed a single time. V gene TRBV27 combines with J gene TRBJ1-1; D is unresolved. The CDR3 loop spans 16 amino acids. Looked up from germline, CDR1 is MNHEY and CDR2 is SMNVEV (reference sequence). Trimming took off 7 bases at V and 3 bases at J, with 21 bases between the two ends. The DNA of the CDR3 is TGTGCCAGCAAACGAGAAGGAGACGGATTCTACACTGAAGCTTTCTTT. Its protein is CASKREGDGFYTEAFF.

The rearrangement links TRBV2 to TRBJ2-1, with D perhaps given as TRBD1 or TRBD2 (6 bases each). CDR1 and CDR2 (germline): SNHLY, FYNNEI. The germline V and J ends were trimmed by 6 bases and 5 bases, with 11 bases remaining between them. This CDR3 spans 13 amino acids. The CDR3 protein is CASRGGGNNEQFF. In DNA form, the CDR3 reads TGTGCCAGCAGGGGGGGCGGTAACAATGAGCAGTTCTTC.

The chain links TRBV7-9 to TRBJ2-6; 7 bases align to TRBD1. Germline trimming cut 7 bases from V and 0 bases from J; bases unmatched to any gene: 12. In germline, CDR1 is SEHNR, CDR2 FQNEAQ (reference sequence). CDR3 length: 18 amino acids. This CDR3 reads CASKKPGTESSGANVLTF. The CDR3 nucleotides are TGTGCCAGCAAAAAACCGGGGACAGAATCCTCTGGGGCCAACGTCCTGACTTTC.

This chain links TRBV5-1 with TRBJ1-5; D might be TRBD1 (6 bases). Trimming took off 1 base at V and 5 bases at J, with 7 bases between the two ends. The CDR3 is made up of 13 amino acids. Per germline, CDR1 SGHRS and CDR2 YFSETQ. For the CDR3, the DNA is TGCGCCAGCAGCTTGTCAGGGGATCAGCCCCAGCATTTT. The encoded protein is CASSLSGDQPQHF. The variable domain in full, with the rest retrieved from reference TRBV5-1 and TRBJ1-5, is KAGVTQTPRYLIKTRGQQVTLSCSPISGHRSVSWYQQTPGQGLQFLFEYFSETQRNKGNFPGRFSGRQFSNSRSEMNVSTLELGDSALYLCASSLSGDQPQHFGDGTRLSIL.

V is TRBV5-1 and J is TRBJ1-2; weak D call: TRBD1 (5 bases). The germline gives CDR1 SGHRS, CDR2 YFSETQ. Trimming took off 3 bases at V and 0 bases at J, with 9 bases between the two ends. The CDR3 runs 14 residues. The CDR3 DNA is TGCGCCAGCAGCTCTTCAGGGCCTAACTATGGCTACACCTTC. This translates into CASSSSGPNYGYTF.

This clone appeared a few times. The chain links TRBV30 to TRBJ1-2; D possibly corresponds to TRBD1 (6 bases). CDR3 length equals 11 residues. V lost 0 bases to trimming and J lost 14 bases, with 13 bases between them. The germline V gene has CDR1 GTSNPN and CDR2 SVGIG (reference sequence). CDR3 loop: CAWSVRGAVTF. The CDR3 DNA reads as TGTGCCTGGAGTGTAAGGGGGGCAGTTACCTTC.

This clone occurred once. V gene TRBV5-1 combines with J gene TRBJ1-2; no clear D. CDR3 length: 13 amino acids. Germline V gene sequence: CDR1 SGHRS, CDR2 YFSETQ. V was cut by 0 bases and J by 4 bases, with 7 bases left in between. The CDR3 nucleotides read TGCGCCAGCAGCTTGGGCAGTAGCTATGGCTACACCTTC. This sequence encodes CASSLGSSYGYTF. Using reference TRBV5-1 and TRBJ1-2 for the parts outside the CDR3, the full variable domain is KAGVTQTPRYLIKTRGQQVTLSCSPISGHRSVSWYQQTPGQGLQFLFEYFSETQRNKGNFPGRFSGRQFSNSRSEMNVSTLELGDSALYLCASSLGSSYGYTFGSGTRLTVV.

The genes are TRBV5-4 and TRBJ1-3; weak D call: TRBD1 (6 bases). The germline V gene has CDR1 SGHNT and CDR2 YYREEE (reference sequence). This CDR3 has 15 amino acids. Trimming took 0 bases from V and 6 from J, leaving 13 bases between them. For the CDR3, the DNA is TGTGCCAGCAGCTTGGGGGGGCAGGGAGCAAACACCATATATTTT. Amino acids: CASSLGGQGANTIYF.

The chain links TRBV5-1 to TRBJ2-2; D not resolved. The CDR3 totals 16 residues. V gave up 5 bases and J gave up 0 bases, with 14 bases separating them. The germline gives CDR1 SGHRS, CDR2 YFSETQ. The CDR3 loop reads CASRMLSGANTGELFF. The CDR3 DNA sequence: TGCGCCAGCAGAATGCTTTCAGGCGCGAACACCGGGGAGCTGTTTTTT.

This clone was found a few times. This chain connects TRBV19 to TRBJ2-7, with 12 bases that match TRBD2. The germline V gene encodes CDR1 LNHDA and CDR2 SQIVND (reference sequence). V lost 4 bases to trimming and J lost 2 bases; unmatched junction nucleotides: 0. CDR3 length equals 14 residues. The CDR3 coding sequence is TGTGCCAGTAGTACTAGCGGGGGGGCCTACGAGCAGTACTTC. Its translation is CASSTSGGAYEQYF.

This clone was counted only a few times. The CDR3 DNA sequence: TGCGCCAGCAGTCAATCGGCGGGGAATGAGCAGTTCTTC. Protein: CASSQSAGNEQFF. The gene calls are TRBV23-1 and TRBJ2-1; the D gene is possibly TRBD2 (6 bases). TRBV23-1 is labeled an ORF, and its function is uncertain. V was pared by 0 bases and J by 7 bases, with 7 bases between. CDR3 size: 13 residues.

V gene TRBV30 combines with J gene TRBJ1-6; TRBD1 aligns across 8 bases. V lost 1 base and J lost 9; bases outside the gene matches: 2. Germline V lookup: CDR1 GTSNPN, CDR2 SVGIG (reference sequence). The CDR3 spans 13 residues. Here the CDR3 DNA reads TGTGCCTGGAGTGAACAGGGGGTTTCACCCCTCCACTTT. It is translated as CAWSEQGVSPLHF. The complete variable domain, with remaining parts taken from reference TRBV30 and TRBJ1-6, reads SQTIHQWPATLVQPVGSPLSLECTVEGTSNPNLYWYRQAAGRGLQLLFYSVGIGQISSEVPQNLSASRPQDRQFILSSKKLLLSDSGFYLCAWSEQGVSPLHFGNGTRLTVT.

The V and J genes are TRBV29-1 and TRBJ2-7; D perhaps matches TRBD1 (6 bases). V was pared by 4 bases and J by 7 bases, with 17 bases between. The CDR3 sequence is 13 residues long. Germline V gene data show CDR1 as SQVTM and CDR2 as ANQGSEA. Written as DNA, the CDR3 is TGCAGCGTTGGTTCCAGGGGTTTAGGGGAGCAGTACTTC. Protein product: CSVGSRGLGEQYF.

V gene TRBV4-2 combines with J gene TRBJ2-7; D is perhaps TRBD1 or TRBD2 (5 bases each). V was trimmed by 1 base and J by 5 bases, leaving 18 bases between them. Germline CDR1 and CDR2: LGHNA and YNFKEQ. The CDR3 extends over 16 amino acids. CDR3 loop: CASSQGRSGRRDEQYF. CDR3 coding DNA: TGTGCCAGCAGCCAAGGAAGGTCGGGGCGTCGGGACGAGCAGTACTTC.